The present TCR beta chain was sequenced within a study of blood T cell repertoires in COVID-19. The CDR3 is 14 residues long. V was pared by 6 bases and J by 7 bases, with 15 bases between. Germline CDR1 reads LNHNV; CDR2 reads YYDKDF (reference sequence). Here immunoSEQ multiplex PCR was the method, and the copy in TCRdb shows in-frame clones only, minus some. The data hold 95,000 to 150,000 clones, with about 94% observed a single time. The chain combines TRBV15 with TRBJ1-4; perhaps TRBD1 as D (5 bases). The sequenced sample was peripheral blood. The TCR was taken from a man between 45 and 60 years old with COVID-19, enrolled during active disease. The CDR3 bases are TGTGCCACCAGAGGGTGGGGCGGGGGTGAAAAACTGTTTTTT. It specifies CATRGWGGGEKLFF.